Only a few counts were recorded for the clone carrying this T cell receptor beta chain. Its antigen is still unknown. The purity of all sorted populations exceeded 98%. Expressed TCRB transcripts were sequenced because the entire RNA isolate underwent reverse transcription. This table comes from immunoSEQ multiplex PCR, and its TCRdb copy is limited to in-frame clones, with some not included. Among about 410,000 clones listed, approximately 15% were seen once. Germline assignment: CDR1 MNHNY and CDR2 SVGAGI (reference sequence). V was clipped by 2 bases and J by 6 bases, with 6 bases between them. This CDR3 contains 12 residues. These data belong to a study of beta chain features in type 1 diabetes. Regarding the study as a whole: Patients with Type 1 diabetes showed moderately but significantly shorter TCRB CDR3s in all four CD4+ subsets.

The sample consisted of naive CD4+ T cells from blood. This chain links TRBV6-6 with TRBJ2-3; D unclear. This sequence originates from a man aged 25 to 45 in good health. CDR3 nucleotide sequence: TGTGCCAGCAGTTACATTTCGGATACGCAGTATTTT. Translated, it gives CASSYISDTQYF.